The TCR beta chain under discussion was sequenced for a study of resident and recirculating memory T cells in vitiligo (dated by TCRdb to the late 2010s). Looking at the study overall: For TCR beta sequencing, each of a few stable vitiligo patients provided PBMCs along with epidermis taken by shave biopsy from two lesional and two nonlesional sites. Without cell sorting, samples were homogenized immediately before genomic DNA was extracted using the Qiagen DNeasy Blood & Tissue Kit. The human TCR beta sequencing tested whether specific clones in lesional vitiligo skin differed from clones in nonlesional skin and blood.

TCR beta chains were amplified from genomic DNA using the immunoSEQ hsTCRB kit. The immunoSEQ service ran the sequencing of the TCR beta libraries on an Illumina MiSeq instrument. On the study's bioinformatics: Analysis of the repertoire data was performed with the immunoSEQ Analyzer. TCRdb took over this immuneACCESS table, retaining in-frame rearrangements with V and J assigned. Such tables are incomplete; in checked studies, under half of the missing clones stem from an unresolved V gene, and the remainder is unexplained. V and J calls and clone size are given by that table; D and trimming were obtained from the DNA. The sample includes 40,000 to 50,000 clones, with around 90% observed a single time. 4.5% of the sample rests with the top ten. With respect to this clone: Its antigen remains undetermined. The sample holds no much larger clone one base away, and base qualities are not on file.

A patient's vitiligo counted as stable when the lesions had not changed at all during the previous 6 months. To qualify as stable, patients additionally needed to show no confetti depigmentation, which is a clinical sign of active vitiligo. Anyone who had been treated within the previous three months was excluded from the study. PBMCs were isolated from heparinized blood by Ficoll density gradient centrifugation and were subsequently flash-frozen. CDR1 and CDR2 were assigned from the germline V gene (reference sequence) as PRHDT and FYEKMQ. V sheds 2 bases and J sheds 3 bases, leaving 13 bases between their ends. There are 15 amino acids in the CDR3, from cysteine to phenylalanine inclusive. Here the CDR3 DNA is all that survives: 45 bases in frame from base 1. The study at large found these results: Working out how much the T cell clones identified in the vitiligo lesions and the human Trm versus Tcm pools each contribute will require future mechanistic studies. Even within a single patient, overlap and correlation analysis found no significant repertoire overlap between any biopsies apart from each lesion compared with itself. TCR sequences were not found to be conserved across biopsy sites or patients, suggesting that different lesions are infiltrated by different T cell clones, a pattern described as private specificity. No unique dominant TCR clone was detected, and variation in clonality was observed among vitiligo lesions.

The rearrangement combines TRBV13 with TRBJ1-1, and perhaps TRBD1 as D gene, on 6 matching bases. This TCR was recovered from a male donor with vitiligo. Sequencing was carried out using blood. The CDR3 region: CASSLRGAGDTEAFF. DNA sequence: TGTGCCAGCAGCTTACGGGGGGCAGGCGACACTGAAGCTTTCTTT.